Listed below are T cell receptor beta chains from one sample, sequenced in a study of CD8 T cells in Susac syndrome. Each CDR3 protein gets one entry after TCRdb re-called the immunoSEQ multiplex PCR reads with MiXCR. In the table there are roughly 130,000 distinct CDR3 sequences, 96% of which are singletons. Sequenced input: CD4+ T cells from PBMCs. The receptors shown here come from a human donor with Susac syndrome. Each CDR3 is given with its conserved first and last residue. Fields, in order: V gene, J gene, D gene, CDR3 protein, CDR3 DNA. The D gene is left open where the match is weak.

TRBV28	TRBJ2-2	TRBD1	CASSRQGDTGELFF	TGTGCCAGCAGCAGACAGGGGGACACCGGGGAGCTGTTTTTT
TRBV30	TRBJ2-5	.	CAWSDFSETQYF	TGTGCCTGGAGCGACTTCTCGGAGACCCAGTACTTC
TRBV20-1	TRBJ2-1	TRBD2	CSASRREGQSEQFF	TGCAGTGCTAGTCGGCGGGAGGGCCAGAGTGAGCAGTTCTTC
TRBV3-1	TRBJ2-2	.	CASSQDPSLRTGELFF	TGTGCCAGCAGCCAAGATCCGAGTTTACGTACCGGGGAGCTGTTTTTT
TRBV14	TRBJ1-2	.	CASTSDQGYGYTF	TGTGCCAGCACCTCCGACCAGGGATATGGCTACACCTTC
TRBV5-1	TRBJ2-7	TRBD2	CASSLVAGGLKTYEQYF	TGCGCCAGCAGCTTGGTAGCGGGAGGGCTCAAAACGTACGAGCAGTACTTC
TRBV7-2	TRBJ2-5	TRBD1	CASSRGTVLQETQYF	TGTGCCAGCAGCCGAGGGACAGTCCTCCAAGAGACCCAGTACTTC
TRBV20-1	TRBJ2-3	.	CSARGGISTDTQYF	TGCAGTGCTAGAGGCGGGATAAGCACAGATACGCAGTATTTT
TRBV20-1	TRBJ1-5	.	CSARRTGAYNQPQHF	TGCAGTGCTAGGAGAACAGGAGCTTACAATCAGCCCCAGCATTTT
TRBV27	TRBJ2-7	TRBD2	CASSPLPVAGASDEQYF	TGTGCCAGCAGCCCCCTCCCGGTAGCGGGAGCAAGCGACGAGCAGTACTTC
TRBV30	TRBJ2-5	.	CAWSVEPGRYQETQYF	TGTGCCTGGAGTGTAGAGCCGGGACGGTACCAAGAGACCCAGTACTTC
TRBV20-1	TRBJ1-1	.	CSAAVGGMNTEAFF	TGCAGTGCCGCAGTGGGGGGGATGAACACTGAAGCTTTCTTT
TRBV28	TRBJ1-5	.	CASTADSLNQPQHF	TGTGCCAGCACCGCGGACAGTTTAAATCAGCCCCAGCATTTT
TRBV28	TRBJ2-7	.	CASRPGRNSYEQYF	TGTGCCAGCAGACCGGGACGGAACTCCTACGAGCAGTACTTC
TRBV27	TRBJ2-2	.	CASTFDSNTGELFF	TGTGCCAGCACCTTCGACTCAAACACCGGGGAGCTGTTTTTT
TRBV5-1	TRBJ2-3	.	CASSLWRSDTQYF	TGCGCCAGCAGCTTGTGGAGGTCAGATACGCAGTATTTT
TRBV2	TRBJ1-5	.	CASRGDSNQPQHF	TGTGCCAGCAGGGGAGATAGCAATCAGCCCCAGCATTTT
TRBV18	TRBJ2-1	TRBD2	CASSPLAGEGYNEQFF	TGTGCCAGCTCACCCCTAGCGGGAGAGGGCTACAATGAGCAGTTCTTC